This T cell receptor beta chain stems from a study of Ad26.COV2.S vaccination and SARS-CoV-2 variants. On the study more broadly: A participant enrolled in the COV1001 Ad26.COV2.S trial arm provided the sample.

Germline V lookup: CDR1 SNHLY, CDR2 FYNNEI. Trimming cost V 6 bases and J 6 bases, with 6 bases left between them. This CDR3 contains 12 residues. Stated treatment: 15 to 20 received Ad26.COV2.S at low or high dose, single or two shots; about 5 received placebo; per-sample allocation not given. Vaccine and placebo recipients were sampled on day 63 after the first injection. The study used a vaccine consisting of an Ad26 vector that expressed Wuhan-strain SARS-CoV-2 spike. Sequencing used immunoSEQ multiplex PCR; TCRdb keeps in-frame clones, though not all of them. This table has about 480,000 clones, roughly 85% appearing once.

The clonotype originates from a person aged 18-65 years who received the Ad26.COV2.S COVID-19 vaccine or a placebo. V and J are TRBV2 and TRBJ1-6; the D gene is possibly TRBD1 (5 bases). The sample consisted of peripheral blood, taken in a trial of Ad26.COV2.S vaccine versus placebo. The CDR3, as DNA: TGTGCCAGCAGGCAGGGTAATTCACCCCTCCACTTT. Translated, it gives CASRQGNSPLHF.